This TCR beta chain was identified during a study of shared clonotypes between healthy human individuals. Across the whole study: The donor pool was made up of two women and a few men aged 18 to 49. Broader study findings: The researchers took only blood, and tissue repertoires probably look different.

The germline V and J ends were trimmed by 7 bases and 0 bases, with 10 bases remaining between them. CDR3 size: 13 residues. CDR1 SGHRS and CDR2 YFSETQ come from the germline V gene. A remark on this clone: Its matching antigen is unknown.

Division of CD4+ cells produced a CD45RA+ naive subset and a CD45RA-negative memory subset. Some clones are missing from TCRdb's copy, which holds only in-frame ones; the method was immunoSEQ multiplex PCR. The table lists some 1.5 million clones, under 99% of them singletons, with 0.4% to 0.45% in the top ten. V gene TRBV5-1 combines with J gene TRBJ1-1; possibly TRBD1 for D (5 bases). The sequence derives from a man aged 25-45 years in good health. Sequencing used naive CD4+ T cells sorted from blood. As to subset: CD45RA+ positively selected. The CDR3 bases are TGCGCCAGCGGGGGGGATTTGAACACTGAAGCTTTCTTT. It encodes CASGGDLNTEAFF.